A single sample is the source of the 31 T cell receptor beta chains below, sequenced in a study of lymphopenia after photon versus proton radiotherapy. Produced via immunoSEQ multiplex PCR; TCRdb's table is partial and in-frame only. The sample records around 28,000 clones, roughly four fifths being singletons. The specimen was peripheral blood, collected from a patient treated with photon-based radiotherapy. Receptors were obtained from a man in his fifties or sixties with gastric cancer.

CDR3 nucleotides: TGTGCCACCAGCCGAAACTCACAGGGGAGCAATGAGCAGTTCTTC. Its translation: CATSRNSQGSNEQFF. This chain joins TRBV15 and TRBJ2-1; TRBD1 aligns across 7 bases. The CDR3 covers 15 residues. CDR1 is LNHNV and CDR2 is YYDKDF in the germline V gene (reference sequence). The V gene end was trimmed by 5 bases and the J gene end by 6 bases; junction bases not matched to a gene: 10.

This clone was seen more than once but under ten times. The chain joins TRBV25-1 to TRBJ2-5, with 11 positions matching TRBD2. The CDR3 length is 17 residues. V trimming: 2 bases; J trimming: 1 base; junction bases outside the gene matches: 6. The germline V gene encodes CDR1 MGHDK and CDR2 SYGVNS. The CDR3 region is CASSEGSLAGGQETQYF. CDR3 bases: TGTGCCAGCAGTGAAGGTAGCCTAGCGGGGGGCCAAGAGACCCAGTACTTC.

V and J are TRBV5-1 and TRBJ1-2, with 7 positions matching TRBD1. This CDR3 region has 14 residues. V lost 4 bases, J lost 4 bases, and 7 bases stayed unmatched. The germline gives CDR1 SGHRS, CDR2 YFSETQ. Written as DNA, the CDR3 is TGCGCCAGCAGCCATACAGGGGAGGTCTATGGCTACACCTTC. Its translation is CASSHTGEVYGYTF.

The genes are TRBV9 and TRBJ2-5, with TRBD2 identical over 7 bases. There are 13 residues in the CDR3. J lost 1 base, V lost 5 bases, and 2 bases had no gene match. Germline V CDR1 and CDR2: SGDLS, YYNGEE. The CDR3 sequence is CASSLAAQETQYF. CDR3 nucleotide sequence: TGTGCCAGCAGTCTAGCGGCCCAAGAGACCCAGTACTTC.

This chain links TRBV4-2 with TRBJ2-1; no definite D call. Trimming removed 0 bases from V and 5 bases from J, with 20 bases in between. CDR3 length equals 18 residues. CDR1 is LGHNA and CDR2 is YNFKEQ in the germline V gene. The CDR3 loop reads CASSQDAPGVNPDNEQFF. In DNA, the CDR3 is TGTGCCAGCAGCCAAGATGCCCCGGGTGTAAACCCGGACAATGAGCAGTTCTTC.

This chain uses TRBV6-4 with TRBJ2-7; D is unresolved. V was shortened by 8 bases and J by 7 bases, with 21 bases between the two germline ends. The CDR3 has 14 amino acids. The V gene's germline CDR1 is MRHNA and CDR2 SNTAGT. CDR3 coding DNA: TGTGCCAGCGCACGAGACCAAATAAGATGGGAGCAGTACGTC. The encoded protein is CASARDQIRWEQYV.

The genes are TRBV4-1 and TRBJ2-3; a weak D match, TRBD1 (6 bases). Germline CDR1 MGHRA, CDR2 YSYEKL. Trimming took off 1 base at V and 7 bases at J, with 12 bases between the two ends. The CDR3 has 14 residues. The CDR3 region is CASSQVGAPYTQYF. Written as DNA, the CDR3 is TGCGCCAGCAGCCAAGTGGGGGCGCCATATACGCAGTATTTT.

The V gene is TRBV6-5, the J gene TRBJ2-2, with a tentative D call TRBD2 (7 bases). The CDR3 extends over 13 amino acids. V lost 5 bases to trimming and J lost 7 bases, with 11 bases between them. CDR1 and CDR2 from the germline V gene are MNHEY and SVGAGI. In DNA, the CDR3 is TGTGCCAGCAGTGGGGGGGCCGGCGGGGAGCTGTTTTTT. Amino acid sequence: CASSGGAGGELFF.

The V gene is TRBV9, the J gene TRBJ2-2; a weak D match, TRBD1 (6 bases). Trimming stripped 5 bases from V and 0 bases from J, with 11 bases between. Germline assignment: CDR1 SGDLS and CDR2 YYNGEE. The CDR3 runs to 15 residues. CDR3 DNA sequence: TGTGCCAGCAGTCTGGGGACAACGAACACCGGGGAGCTGTTTTTT. Encoded protein: CASSLGTTNTGELFF.

This clone was seen a handful of times. The chain links TRBV2 to TRBJ1-2, with TRBD1 as a possible D gene (5 bases). Per germline, CDR1 SNHLY and CDR2 FYNNEI. Trimming took 6 bases from V and 12 from J, leaving 14 bases between them. This CDR3 region has 11 residues. DNA for the CDR3: TGTGCCAGCAGGGGGGGAGGGCTGAACACCTTC. Translating gives CASRGGGLNTF. Full variable domain (outside the CDR3, taken from reference TRBV2 and TRBJ1-2): EPEVTQTPSHQVTQMGQEVILRCVPISNHLYFYWYRQILGQKVEFLVSFYNNEISEKSEIFDDQFSVERPDGSNFTLKIRSTKLEDSAMYFCASRGGGLNTFGSGTRLTVV.

The rearrangement joins TRBV7-6 to TRBJ2-2; a possible D gene is TRBD1 (6 bases). Germline V gene lookup returns CDR1 SGHVS and CDR2 FNYEAQ. The CDR3 loop spans 14 amino acids. V gave up 6 bases and J gave up 5 bases, with 13 bases separating them. The CDR3, as DNA: TGTGCCAGCAGATCTAACAGGGCTACCGGGGAGCTGTTTTTT. Translation gives CASRSNRATGELFF.

This chain links TRBV2 with TRBJ1-5, with D unresolved. V was trimmed by 2 bases and J by 2 bases, leaving 10 bases between them. The CDR3 length is 15 residues. From germline, CDR1 is SNHLY and CDR2 FYNNEI. CDR3 loop: CASSESGYGNQPQHF. The CDR3 DNA is TGTGCCAGCAGTGAATCGGGGTATGGCAATCAGCCCCAGCATTTT.

This clone turned up a few times. The rearrangement uses TRBV5-3 and TRBJ1-5, with a possible D match to TRBD1 (5 bases). TRBV5-3 is an ORF; its function is uncertain. There are 16 residues in the CDR3. V shed 3 bases and J shed 4 bases, with 17 bases lying between them. The CDR3 coding sequence is TGTGCCAGAAGCTCACCCAGGGCCCCACCTAATCAGCCCCAGCATTTT. As protein: CARSSPRAPPNQPQHF.

The J gene is TRBJ2-5, the V gene TRBV19; the D is unclear. The CDR3 length is 12 residues. Germline loops: CDR1 LNHDA, CDR2 SQIVND (reference sequence). V was pared by 5 bases and J by 5 bases, with 9 bases between. DNA for the CDR3: TGTGCCAGTAGTCCCGGATGGGAGACCCAGTACTTC. Translated: CASSPGWETQYF.

This chain connects TRBV15 to TRBJ2-1; 8 bases agree with TRBD2. CDR1 is LNHNV, CDR2 YYDKDF, per germline (reference sequence). The trim removed 6 bases at V and 6 bases at J, leaving 7 bases unmatched. The CDR3 has 14 amino acids. CDR3 sequence reads: CATSRAGGGNEQFF. The CDR3 DNA reads TGTGCCACCAGTCGCGCGGGAGGAGGCAATGAGCAGTTCTTC.

The V and J genes are TRBV5-6 and TRBJ2-5; D perhaps matches TRBD1 (5 bases). This CDR3 is built from 13 residues. Trimming took 3 bases from V and 4 from J, leaving 10 bases between them. CDR1 SGHDT and CDR2 YYEEEE come from the germline V gene. This CDR3 reads CASSSIQGETQYF. Written as DNA, the CDR3 is TGTGCCAGCAGCTCTATTCAGGGAGAGACCCAGTACTTC.

The chain uses TRBV10-3 and TRBJ2-2; 8 bases match TRBD1. Per germline, CDR1 ENHRY and CDR2 SYGVKD. The V gene end was trimmed by 7 bases and the J gene end by 4 bases; junction bases not matched to a gene: 11. The length of the CDR3 is 16 residues. CDR3 coding DNA: TGTGCCATCAAAGTCGAGACAGGGGCTTTCACCGGGGAGCTGTTTTTT. This sequence encodes CAIKVETGAFTGELFF.

The J gene is TRBJ1-3, the V gene TRBV5-1, with TRBD1 as a possible D gene (5 bases). Per germline, CDR1 SGHRS and CDR2 YFSETQ. The CDR3 has 16 residues. Deletions cut 0 bases from V and 0 bases from J, with 10 bases between. The CDR3 nucleotides read TGCGCCAGCAGCTTGGTAGGGACGCTCTCTGGAAACACCATATATTTT. Translating gives CASSLVGTLSGNTIYF.

The rearrangement uses TRBV11-1 and TRBJ2-5; D is unresolved. The V and J ends lost 0 bases and 2 bases respectively, with 7 bases between them. This CDR3 has 14 amino acids. Germline assignment: CDR1 SGHAT and CDR2 FQDESV (reference sequence). The CDR3 coding sequence is TGTGCCAGCAGCTTAGCGGCAGGACAAGAGACCCAGTACTTC. Its protein product is CASSLAAGQETQYF.

The chain recombines TRBV14 with TRBJ2-1; no clear D. The length of the CDR3 is 16 residues. CDR1 and CDR2 (germline): SGHDN, FVKESK. Trimming cost V 6 bases and J 2 bases, with 17 bases left between them. The CDR3 DNA follows: TGTGCCAGCAGTTCTACCCCCGGAAGCGCCTACAATGAGCAGTTCTTC. Translation gives CASSSTPGSAYNEQFF.

The chain couples TRBV5-6 to TRBJ1-2; TRBD1 might be the D (5 bases). V was shortened by 4 bases and J by 6 bases, with 16 bases between the two germline ends. Germline-derived CDR1 and CDR2 are SGHDT and YYEEEE. This CDR3 is built from 14 residues. DNA for the CDR3: TGTGCCAGCAGCGGGGCTTCGAGGTTCGATGGCTACACCTTC. Translating it yields CASSGASRFDGYTF.

This sequence joins TRBV30 and TRBJ2-5; 9 bases are a match to TRBD2. The CDR3 contains 14 residues. Germline CDR1 reads GTSNPN; CDR2 reads SVGIG (reference sequence). The J segment lost 5 bases and the V segment lost 2 bases, leaving 6 bases of the junction unmatched. The CDR3 DNA follows: TGTGCCTGGAGTATTGTGAGCGGGGGGGAGACCCAGTACTTC. Amino acid sequence: CAWSIVSGGETQYF.

V usage is TRBV11-2 and J usage is TRBJ2-3; TRBD2 matches 14 bases. The CDR3 length is 16 residues. The V and J ends lost 5 bases and 8 bases, in that order; junction bases with no gene match: 9. Germline V lookup: CDR1 SGHAT, CDR2 FQNNGV. CDR3 bases: TGTGCCAGCAGCCCAGGGACTAGCGGGGGACCGGTTACGCAGTATTTT. Its translation: CASSPGTSGGPVTQYF. Using reference TRBV11-2 and TRBJ2-3 for the parts outside the CDR3, the full variable domain is EAGVAQSPRYKIIEKRQSVAFWCNPISGHATLYWYQQILGQGPKLLIQFQNNGVVDDSQLPKDRFSAERLKGVDSTLKIQPAKLEDSAVYLCASSPGTSGGPVTQYFGPGTRLTVL.

The rearrangement uses TRBV27 and TRBJ2-7, with 8 bases fitting TRBD2. J gave up 1 base and V 9 bases, and 11 bases lay outside the gene matches. Germline CDR1 MNHEY, CDR2 SMNVEV (reference sequence). The CDR3 is 15 amino acids. The CDR3 nucleotides are TGTGCCAGGCCTGCGACTAGCGTTACTTCCTACGAGCAGTACTTC. Amino acids: CARPATSVTSYEQYF.

The rearrangement links TRBV7-8 to TRBJ2-2; D ambiguous. Germline V gives CDR1 SGHVS, CDR2 FQNEAQ. Between the trimmed V and J ends, which lost 2 bases and 3 bases, there was a span of 10 bases. CDR3 length: 15 amino acids. The CDR3: CASSLWGSYTGELFF. For the CDR3, the DNA is TGTGCCAGCAGCTTATGGGGATCATACACCGGGGAGCTGTTTTTT.

This clone has only one observation. The CDR3 loop reads CASTQRGLEVDTQYF. The CDR3 region has the DNA TGTGCCAGCACCCAAAGGGGACTAGAGGTAGATACGCAGTATTTT. The chain combines TRBV6-1 with TRBJ2-3, with 8 bases aligning to TRBD2. V lost 7 bases to trimming and J lost 5 bases; unmatched junction nucleotides: 11. In germline, CDR1 is MNHNS, CDR2 SASEGT. The CDR3 totals 15 residues.

The chain employs TRBV11-2 and TRBJ1-1, with 10 bases that match TRBD1. CDR1 is SGHAT, CDR2 FQNNGV, per germline. Losses at the gene ends were 0 bases for V and 2 bases for J; bases not matched to a gene: 15. The CDR3 extends over 20 amino acids. Here the CDR3 reads CASSLETGHWTGGVNTEAFF. The CDR3 region has the DNA TGTGCCAGCAGCTTAGAAACTGGTCATTGGACAGGGGGGGTCAACACTGAAGCTTTCTTT.

This clone was found once. This sequence joins TRBV11-2 and TRBJ2-3; possibly TRBD2 for D (6 bases). V shed 5 bases and J shed 2 bases, with 14 bases lying between them. Per germline, CDR1 SGHAT and CDR2 FQNNGV. CDR3 length equals 15 residues. This CDR3 reads CASSPVAGNTDTQYF. In DNA, the CDR3 is TGTGCCAGCAGCCCCGTCGCGGGGAACACAGATACGCAGTATTTT.

The chain employs TRBV2 and TRBJ1-5, with 7 nucleotides matching TRBD1. Germline-derived CDR1 and CDR2 are SNHLY and FYNNEI. V lost 2 bases, J lost 4 bases, and 5 bases stayed unmatched. This CDR3 comprises 15 residues. CDR3 nucleotide sequence: TGTGCCAGCAGTGAAACAGGGGCGGGAAATCAGCCCCAGCATTTT. Encoded protein: CASSETGAGNQPQHF.

The sample holds a few counts of this clone. The V call is TRBV12-5, the J call TRBJ1-6; 7 bases fit TRBD1. The V gene's germline CDR1 is LGHNT and CDR2 FRNRAP. The trim removed 1 base at V and 4 bases at J, leaving 1 base unmatched. This CDR3 region has 15 residues. The CDR3 loop is CASGLGTGYNSPLHF. As DNA, the CDR3 is TGTGCTAGTGGTTTGGGGACAGGATATAATTCACCCCTCCACTTT.

V and J are TRBV5-1 and TRBJ2-1; 8 bases map to TRBD2. J lost 9 bases, V lost 0 bases, and 11 bases had no gene match. Germline assignment: CDR1 SGHRS and CDR2 YFSETQ. The CDR3 length is 16 residues. The CDR3 bases are TGCGCCAGCAGCTTGGCCGTACGGGGGGGCCCCGGTGAGCAGTTCTTC. Translating it yields CASSLAVRGGPGEQFF.